The next 2 T cell receptor beta chains were all read from a single sample in a study of T cell responses to AZD1222 COVID-19 vaccine. Data came from immunoSEQ multiplex PCR; TCRdb stores just in-frame clones and leaves some out. The table lists about 56,000 clones, approximately 85% of them singletons, with over 13% in the top ten. Sample: peripheral blood, taken on day 0 of AZD1222 vaccination. These receptor sequences come from an adult in good health.

Note on this clone: At the DNA level, this CDR3 is encoded by other sequences in the same sample as well. V is TRBV19 and J is TRBJ1-1; D is possibly TRBD1 (5 bases). The CDR3 contains 14 residues. Germline V gene sequence: CDR1 LNHDA, CDR2 SQIVND (reference sequence). V lost 3 bases and J lost 1, with 9 bases in between. The CDR3 region has the DNA TGTGCCAGTAGTATTCCAGGGCAGAACACTGAAGCTTTCTTT. Protein: CASSIPGQNTEAFF.

The chain couples TRBV18 to TRBJ2-3; 10 positions match TRBD2. Germline V gene data show CDR1 as KGHSH and CDR2 as LQKENI. The CDR3 is made up of 18 amino acids. The trim removed 5 bases at V and 2 bases at J, leaving 13 bases unmatched. The CDR3 loop reads CASSFLGGLAETTDTQYF. The CDR3 DNA reads as TGTGCCAGCTCATTCCTCGGTGGACTAGCGGAAACCACAGATACGCAGTATTTT.